These 23 T cell receptor beta chains originate from one sample sequenced in a study of regulatory T cells in long-lasting Graves disease. Documented time point: persistent/refractory GD, antithyroid drugs over 5 years with positive TRAb. PBMC RNA was the source of the TCR library. iRepertoire HTBI primers and Arm-PCR of CDR3 regions built TCR beta libraries. Each CDR3 protein gets one entry after TCRdb re-called the multiplex PCR reads with MiXCR. The sample has about 420,000 distinct CDR3 sequences, 23% seen once. The source was peripheral blood mononuclear cells (PBMCs), collected when the disease was refractory, from a patient treated with antithyroid drugs. These receptors all come from a female donor with Graves disease.

Details on this clonotype: The junction differs from germline at one of its ends, possibly a read error. CDR3 region: CASSSGQGAARLDF. Written as DNA, the CDR3 is TGCGCCAGCAGTAGTGGACAGGGGGCTGCTCGCCTTGATTTT. The chain uses TRBV5-1 and TRBJ1-3, with 11 positions matching TRBD1. This CDR3 is 14 amino acids long. Germline-derived CDR1 and CDR2 are SGHRS and YFSETQ.

This chain uses TRBV7-9 with TRBJ1-1, with 7 bases lining up with TRBD1. The CDR3 is 15 residues long. Germline CDR1 reads SEHNR; CDR2 reads FQNEAQ (reference sequence). The V gene end was trimmed by 3 bases and the J gene end by 1 base; junction bases not matched to a gene: 5. DNA for the CDR3: TGTGCCAGCAGCTTCGCGACAGGGAGGAACACTGAAGCTTTCTTT. Translation gives CASSFATGRNTEAFF.

Remarks on this clonotype: This may come from a read error, since a much larger clone is one base off. The chain has TRBV7-9 and TRBJ1-2; weak D call: TRBD1 (5 bases). The CDR3 consists of 14 residues. Germline-derived CDR1 and CDR2 are SEHNR and FQNEAQ (reference sequence). Trimming removed 5 bases at V and 7 bases at J, with 17 bases between. The DNA for the CDR3 is TGTGCCAGCAGCGTACTAAGGCAGGGCCGTGGCTACACCTTC. Protein product: CASSVLRQGRGYTF.

A few counts support this clonotype. The chain has TRBV2 and TRBJ2-3; weak D call: TRBD2 (5 bases). Germline V gives CDR1 SNHLY, CDR2 FYNNEI. With 3 bases removed from V and 5 bases from J, the gap between germline ends came to 12 bases. This CDR3 is built from 14 residues. CDR3 DNA: TGTGCCAGCAGTGATTGGGGTGAGGGAGATACGCAGTATTTT. It is translated as CASSDWGEGDTQYF.

There are many counts of this clonotype. The V and J genes are TRBV2 and TRBJ1-1; D uncertain. CDR3 length: 12 amino acids. V lost 3 bases and J 4 bases, leaving 6 bases between the germline ends. Germline-derived CDR1 and CDR2 are SNHLY and FYNNEI. CDR3 sequence: CASSDWGTEAFF. The CDR3 DNA reads TGTGCCAGCAGTGATTGGGGCACTGAAGCTTTCTTT. Complete variable domain (other parts from reference TRBV2 and TRBJ1-1): EPEVTQTPSHQVTQMGQEVILRCVPISNHLYFYWYRQILGQKVEFLVSFYNNEISEKSEIFDDQFSVERPDGSNFTLKIRSTKLEDSAMYFCASSDWGTEAFFGQGTRLTVV.

The chain is built from TRBV29-1 and TRBJ2-3; 8 nucleotides line up with TRBD2. V was pared by 4 bases and J by 4 bases, with 7 bases of the junction left unmatched. Germline V lookup: CDR1 SQVTM, CDR2 ANQGSEA. The length of the CDR3 is 14 residues. CDR3 DNA sequence: TGCAGCGTTGGCCTAGCGGGCGTAGCAGATACGCAGTATTTT. Translating gives CSVGLAGVADTQYF.

This clonotype appeared a few times. This chain joins TRBV7-9 and TRBJ1-1; TRBD1 is a possible D gene (5 bases). CDR3 size: 14 residues. V lost 3 bases and J 4 bases, leaving 12 bases between the germline ends. CDR1 is SEHNR, CDR2 FQNEAQ, per germline (reference sequence). CDR3 sequence (DNA): TGTGCCAGCAGCTTGGGAGGGGATGGCACTGAAGCTTTCTTT. It yields the protein CASSLGGDGTEAFF.

As regards this clonotype: Since the CDR3 does not end with the conserved phenylalanine or tryptophan, this likely comes from a read error. The chain joins TRBV7-9 to TRBJ1-2; 10 bases are shared with TRBD1. This CDR3 contains 14 residues. Per the germline V gene, CDR1 is SEHNR and CDR2 is FQNEAQ (reference sequence). The J segment lost 2 bases and the V segment lost 5 bases, leaving 2 bases of the junction unmatched. Here the CDR3 DNA reads TGTGCCAGCAGCACGGGACAGGGGAACTATGGCTACACCCTC. This sequence encodes CASSTGQGNYGYTL.

This clonotype was picked up many times. The J gene is TRBJ1-5, the V gene TRBV20-1; D is uncertain. In germline, CDR1 is DFQATT, CDR2 SNEGSKA (reference sequence). The CDR3 sequence is 14 residues long. Trimming cost V 3 bases and J 0 bases, with 9 bases left between them. This chain's CDR3 is CSARRGDSNQPQHF. CDR3 coding DNA: TGCAGTGCTAGGCGAGGAGATAGCAATCAGCCCCAGCATTTT.

This clonotype was picked up many times. The gene calls are TRBV2 and TRBJ2-7; D may be TRBD1 (6 bases). Trimming removed 7 bases from V and 4 bases from J, with 11 bases in between. This CDR3 comprises 12 residues. Germline V gives CDR1 SNHLY, CDR2 FYNNEI. The chain's CDR3 is CASTAQGYEQYF. As DNA, the CDR3 is TGTGCCAGCACCGCGCAGGGGTACGAGCAGTACTTC. Complete variable domain (other parts from reference TRBV2 and TRBJ2-7): EPEVTQTPSHQVTQMGQEVILRCVPISNHLYFYWYRQILGQKVEFLVSFYNNEISEKSEIFDDQFSVERPDGSNFTLKIRSTKLEDSAMYFCASTAQGYEQYFGPGTRLTVT.

The chain links TRBV28 to TRBJ2-7; TRBD2 matches at 10 bases. CDR3 length: 18 residues. Germline CDR1 is MDHEN and CDR2 is SYDVKM. The trim removed 2 bases at V and 2 bases at J, leaving 12 bases unmatched. CDR3 residues: CASSLGHPLAGAPYEQYF. CDR3 DNA sequence: TGTGCCAGCAGTTTAGGGCATCCTCTAGCGGGAGCGCCCTACGAGCAGTACTTC.

This clonotype was counted a few times. This sequence joins TRBV7-3 and TRBJ2-1; D may match TRBD1 or TRBD2 (5 bases each). V was clipped by 1 base and J by 7 bases, with 14 bases between them. The CDR3 consists of 15 residues. CDR1 is SGHTA and CDR2 is FQGTGA in the germline V gene. The CDR3 nucleotides read TGTGCCAGCAGCTTAAATCAGGGCGGGCTGAATGAGCAGTTCTTC. Translation: CASSLNQGGLNEQFF.

This clonotype was seen only a few times. This sequence joins TRBV5-1 and TRBJ1-1; D not certain. Looked up from germline, CDR1 is SGHRS and CDR2 is YFSETQ. Trimming removed 7 bases at V and 5 bases at J, with 15 bases between. The CDR3 is made up of 13 amino acids. The CDR3 loop reads CASSKNLGTEAFF. The CDR3 bases are TGCGCCAGCTCTAAAAATCTGGGGACTGAAGCTTTCTTT. Complete variable domain (other parts from reference TRBV5-1 and TRBJ1-1): KAGVTQTPRYLIKTRGQQVTLSCSPISGHRSVSWYQQTPGQGLQFLFEYFSETQRNKGNFPGRFSGRQFSNSRSEMNVSTLELGDSALYLCASSKNLGTEAFFGQGTRLTVV.

This clonotype was seen a handful of times. The chain is built from TRBV20-1 and TRBJ1-3, with 7 nucleotides matching TRBD1. The germline V gene has CDR1 DFQATT and CDR2 SNEGSKA (reference sequence). V was clipped by 3 bases and J by 2 bases; unmatched bases: 4. The CDR3 covers 14 residues. CDR3 sequence reads: CSARTTGAGNTIYF. DNA for the CDR3: TGCAGTGCTAGGACAACAGGGGCTGGAAACACCATATATTTT.

The chain has TRBV19 and TRBJ1-2; 7 nucleotides align to TRBD1. CDR1 and CDR2 (germline): LNHDA, SQIVND (reference sequence). The CDR3 is made up of 14 amino acids. V shed 10 bases, J shed 4 bases, and the junction held 12 bases outside the gene matches. CDR3 sequence reads: CATAPGQDSYGYTF. The CDR3 region has the DNA TGTGCCACCGCCCCAGGACAGGACTCCTATGGCTACACCTTC.

The chain employs TRBV7-2 and TRBJ1-1, with 8 bases identical to TRBD1. Germline V gene data show CDR1 as SGHTA and CDR2 as FQGNSA. V was pared by 5 bases and J by 5 bases, with 7 bases of the junction left unmatched. This CDR3 spans 14 amino acids. The CDR3 is CASSESNRGTEAFF. DNA of the CDR3: TGTGCCAGCAGCGAGTCAAACAGGGGGACTGAAGCTTTCTTT.

This chain links TRBV20-1 with TRBJ1-1; a weak D match, TRBD1 (6 bases). Germline CDR1 and CDR2: DFQATT and SNEGSKA (reference sequence). The CDR3 consists of 12 residues. Trimming pared 7 bases from V and 3 bases from J, leaving 12 bases between. CDR3 in amino acids: CSVPRGHTEAFF. CDR3 in DNA: TGCAGTGTTCCACGGGGGCACACTGAAGCTTTCTTT.

This chain links TRBV5-5 with TRBJ1-3, with 8 bases lining up with TRBD1. The germline V gene encodes CDR1 SGHKS and CDR2 YYEKEE (reference sequence). V dropped 0 bases and J dropped 1; count of bases not matched to a gene: 9. The CDR3 length is 18 residues. In DNA form, the CDR3 reads TGTGCCAGCAGCTTGGATGCCTTCGGACAGGGTTCTGGAAACACCATATATTTT. It codes for CASSLDAFGQGSGNTIYF.

The gene calls are TRBV6-2 or TRBV6-3 and TRBJ1-1, with D hard to call. Germline CDR1 is MNHEY and CDR2 is SVGEGT. This CDR3 has 13 amino acids. V was shortened by 3 bases and J by 2 bases, with 7 bases between the two germline ends. The CDR3 DNA follows: TGTGCCAGCAGTTATTGGGTAAACACTGAAGCTTTCTTT. Translated: CASSYWVNTEAFF.

This chain uses TRBV18 with TRBJ2-7; D is ambiguous. The germline gives CDR1 KGHSH, CDR2 LQKENI. The V gene lost 6 bases and the J gene lost 6 bases, with 12 bases spanning the gap. The CDR3 has 12 residues. CDR3 in amino acids: CASSFLKGEQYF. Here the CDR3 DNA reads TGTGCCAGCTCCTTCTTAAAGGGCGAGCAGTACTTC. Combining the CDR3 with reference TRBV18 and TRBJ2-7 gives the whole variable domain NAGVMQNPRHLVRRRGQEARLRCSPMKGHSHVYWYRQLPEEGLKFMVYLQKENIIDESGMPKERFSAEFPKEGPSILRIQQVVRGDSAAYFCASSFLKGEQYFGPGTRLTVT.

This clonotype was seen only a few times. The chain has TRBV24-1 and TRBJ2-5; D gene unclear. Deletions cut 3 bases from V and 6 bases from J, with 7 bases between. The CDR3 has 12 residues. Germline CDR1 is KGHDR and CDR2 is SFDVKD. CDR3 nucleotide sequence: TGTGCCACCAGTGATCAGAGGCAGACCCAGTACTTC. Translated: CATSDQRQTQYF.

V usage is TRBV28 and J usage is TRBJ2-1, with TRBD2 matching over 14 bases. The V and J ends lost 6 bases and 8 bases, in that order; junction bases with no gene match: 6. The CDR3 length is 15 residues. CDR1 MDHEN and CDR2 SYDVKM come from the germline V gene. CDR3 bases: TGTGCCAGCAGGCTTGGGACTAGCGGGGGCGATGAGCAGTTCTTC. Translated: CASRLGTSGGDEQFF.

This clonotype was seen repeatedly, ten times or more. The chain is built from TRBV5-1 and TRBJ2-6; TRBD1 aligns across 10 bases. V was pared by 4 bases and J by 2 bases, with 0 bases of the junction left unmatched. Germline V gene lookup returns CDR1 SGHRS and CDR2 YFSETQ. The CDR3 contains 15 residues. CDR3 bases: TGCGCCAGCAGCGGACAGGGGGCTGGGGCCAACGTCCTGACTTTC. It yields the protein CASSGQGAGANVLTF.